These 18 T cell receptor beta chains were all obtained from the same sample, sequenced in a study of OX40 agonist ivuxolimab in advanced cancers. Receptor libraries were prepared by the immunoSEQ multiplex PCR assay. As stored in TCRdb, this immuneACCESS dataset retains in-frame rearrangements with V and J assigned. A fraction of the clones does not appear; measured against another copy, unresolved V genes explain less than half of the discrepancy, and the remainder lacks a known reason. Across this sample there are 75,000 to 90,000 clones, with approximately 85% seen only once. Together, the top ten hold 2% to 3% of the sample. The sample here was CD4+ or CD8+ T cells sorted from blood, taken in a trial of the OX40 agonist ivuxolimab. Receptors were obtained from an adult with an advanced solid tumor such as melanoma, head and neck, liver or kidney cancer.

This clone was counted between two and nine times. The chain links TRBV18 to TRBJ1-1; no definite D call. Trimming took off 6 bases at V and 4 bases at J, with 9 bases between the two ends. The CDR3 has 12 residues. Germline CDR1 is KGHSH and CDR2 is LQKENI. The CDR3 here is CASSPDTTEAFF. In nucleotides, the CDR3 is TGTGCCAGCTCGCCCGACACCACTGAAGCTTTCTTT.

This rearrangement joins TRBV7-9 to TRBJ2-7; D not resolved. V shed 5 bases and J shed 4 bases, with 15 bases lying between them. CDR1 is SEHNR, CDR2 FQNEAQ, per germline (reference sequence). This CDR3 has 14 amino acids. In DNA, the CDR3 is TGTGCCAGCAGCCCCATCGCTTCTCTTTACGAGCAGTACTTC. Translation: CASSPIASLYEQYF.

V gene TRBV30 combines with J gene TRBJ1-6; possibly TRBD1 for D (6 bases). The CDR3 extends over 16 amino acids. The V end was cut by 0 bases, the J end by 9 bases, with 18 bases between. Germline CDR1 and CDR2: GTSNPN and SVGIG (reference sequence). CDR3 sequence: CAWSVYARRGGSPLHF. For the CDR3, the DNA is TGTGCCTGGAGTGTATATGCGAGAAGAGGGGGTTCACCCCTCCACTTT.

V gene TRBV6-6 combines with J gene TRBJ2-2, with a weak D call TRBD1 (5 bases). Germline CDR1 is MNHNY and CDR2 is SVGAGI (reference sequence). This CDR3 has 14 amino acids. V dropped 5 bases and J dropped 5 bases, with 12 bases sitting between them. CDR3 region: CASSPPKGTGELFF. The CDR3 DNA reads TGTGCCAGCAGTCCACCGAAGGGGACCGGGGAGCTGTTTTTT.

The rearrangement joins TRBV21-1 to TRBJ2-1; TRBD1 was called by the table and not checked on the DNA. TRBV21-1 is described as a pseudogene. The CDR3 extends over 15 amino acids. The CDR3 protein is CASSIGAEFYNEQFF. The CDR3 coding sequence is TGTGCCAGCAGCATTGGGGCAGAATTCTACAATGAGCAGTTCTTC.

The rearrangement uses TRBV7-9 and TRBJ2-1; D not certain. Trimming cost V 3 bases and J 12 bases, with 12 bases left between them. The CDR3 length is 12 residues. From germline, CDR1 is SEHNR and CDR2 FQNEAQ (reference sequence). CDR3 protein: CASSFSAGRQFF. The CDR3 region has the DNA TGTGCCAGCAGCTTTTCAGCTGGTAGGCAGTTCTTC. The whole variable domain, filled in from reference TRBV7-9 and TRBJ2-1, reads DTGVSQNPRHKITKRGQNVTFRCDPISEHNRLYWYRQTLGQGPEFLTYFQNEAQLEKSRLLSDRFSAERPKGSFSTLEIQRTEQGDSAMYLCASSFSAGRQFFGPGTRLTVL.

V gene TRBV6-1 combines with J gene TRBJ1-2; D unresolved. Per germline, CDR1 MNHNS and CDR2 SASEGT. The CDR3 runs 13 residues. V shed 1 base and J shed 7 bases, with 10 bases lying between them. This chain's CDR3 is CASSEVDVRGYTF. CDR3 coding DNA: TGTGCCAGCAGTGAAGTTGATGTGCGTGGCTACACCTTC.

The chain uses TRBV5-6 and TRBJ2-7; possibly TRBD1 for D (6 bases). Trimming stripped 0 bases from V and 4 bases from J, with 23 bases between. Germline CDR1 is SGHDT and CDR2 is YYEEEE. The CDR3 extends over 18 amino acids. The CDR3 region is CASSLEGRWGPTIYEQYF. CDR3 nucleotides: TGTGCCAGCAGCTTGGAGGGTCGGTGGGGGCCCACTATATACGAGCAGTACTTC.

This chain joins TRBV15 and TRBJ1-2; D not resolved. Germline V gene sequence: CDR1 LNHNV, CDR2 YYDKDF (reference sequence). The CDR3 consists of 15 residues. Trimming took off 0 bases at V and 4 bases at J, with 12 bases between the two ends. The CDR3 reads CATSRDSQALYGYTF. In nucleotides, the CDR3 is TGTGCCACCAGCAGAGATAGCCAGGCCCTCTATGGCTACACCTTC.

This chain links TRBV11-1 with TRBJ2-5; D not resolved. CDR3 length: 12 residues. Trimming took off 1 base at V and 5 bases at J, with 5 bases between the two ends. Per germline, CDR1 SGHAT and CDR2 FQDESV (reference sequence). The CDR3 sequence is CASSLVGETQYF. CDR3 nucleotides: TGTGCCAGCAGCTTAGTGGGTGAGACCCAGTACTTC. The full variable domain, its missing parts supplied by reference TRBV11-1 and TRBJ2-5, is EAEVAQSPRYKITEKSQAVAFWCDPISGHATLYWYRQILGQGPELLVQFQDESVVDDSQLPKDRFSAERLKGVDSTLKIQPAELGDSAMYLCASSLVGETQYFGPGTRLLVL.

V gene TRBV4-2 combines with J gene TRBJ1-2; TRBD1 matches at 8 bases. The length of the CDR3 is 16 residues. CDR1 is LGHNA, CDR2 YNFKEQ, per germline. Trimming cost V 0 bases and J 7 bases; bases outside gene matches: 10. This CDR3 reads CASSQDVQGAKRGYTF. The DNA of the CDR3 is TGTGCCAGCAGCCAAGACGTGCAGGGGGCTAAGCGTGGCTACACCTTC.

The rearrangement uses TRBV27 and TRBJ1-2; no clear D gene. The CDR3 length is 14 residues. The ends were cut back, 3 bases at V and 4 bases at J, with 12 bases in the middle. Germline CDR1 is MNHEY and CDR2 is SMNVEV (reference sequence). DNA for the CDR3: TGTGCCAGCAGTTTCGTCGATCGCTCCTATGGCTACACCTTC. Its translation is CASSFVDRSYGYTF.

The gene calls are TRBV7-3 and TRBJ2-5, with 8 bases that match TRBD2. Germline V gene lookup returns CDR1 SGHTA and CDR2 FQGTGA. J was trimmed by 4 bases and V by 4 bases; bases with no gene match: 5. This CDR3 is 14 amino acids long. The CDR3 reads CASSSSLAAETQYF. In DNA form, the CDR3 reads TGTGCCAGCAGCTCTTCACTAGCGGCAGAGACCCAGTACTTC.

This chain links TRBV6-6 with TRBJ1-6, with TRBD1 matching over 7 bases. J gave up 10 bases and V 5 bases, and 8 bases lay outside the gene matches. Germline assignment: CDR1 MNHNY and CDR2 SVGAGI (reference sequence). CDR3 length equals 14 residues. This CDR3 is CASSTRQGSSPLHF. CDR3 DNA: TGTGCCAGCAGTACCAGACAGGGATCCTCACCCCTCCACTTT.

This rearrangement joins TRBV5-4 to TRBJ2-7; weak D call: TRBD2 (6 bases). This CDR3 spans 16 amino acids. In germline, CDR1 is SGHNT, CDR2 YYREEE (reference sequence). The V end was cut by 3 bases, the J end by 2 bases, with 18 bases between. The CDR3 sequence is CASSSPREKTTYEQYF. CDR3 sequence (DNA): TGTGCCAGCAGCTCCCCTCGGGAGAAGACCACCTACGAGCAGTACTTC.

The V call is TRBV6-6, the J call TRBJ2-2; 8 positions agree with TRBD1. Germline CDR1 MNHNY, CDR2 SVGAGI (reference sequence). Trimming at V came to 7 bases and at J to 4 bases, leaving 5 bases not matched to a gene. The CDR3 loop spans 14 amino acids. The DNA of the CDR3 is TGTGCCAGCACCAGACAGGGGAGCACCGGGGAGCTGTTTTTT. Amino acids: CASTRQGSTGELFF.

This rearrangement joins TRBV9 to TRBJ1-1, with 9 bases aligning to TRBD1. In germline, CDR1 is SGDLS, CDR2 YYNGEE. The CDR3 spans 16 residues. With V trimmed by 3 bases and J by 1 base, 7 bases remained unmatched. CDR3 sequence (DNA): TGTGCCAGCAGCGGACAACCGGGACAGGGGAACACTGAAGCTTTCTTT. It translates to CASSGQPGQGNTEAFF.

This clone was detected only once. The rearrangement uses TRBV5-4 and TRBJ2-4, with D possibly being TRBD1 or TRBD2 (6 bases each). The germline CDR1 and CDR2 sequences are SGHNT and YYREEE (reference sequence). V shed 9 bases and J shed 1 base, with 11 bases lying between them. This CDR3 region has 13 residues. The chain's CDR3 is CAMGGPAKNIQYF. The CDR3 DNA reads as TGTGCCATGGGGGGCCCTGCCAAAAACATTCAGTACTTC.